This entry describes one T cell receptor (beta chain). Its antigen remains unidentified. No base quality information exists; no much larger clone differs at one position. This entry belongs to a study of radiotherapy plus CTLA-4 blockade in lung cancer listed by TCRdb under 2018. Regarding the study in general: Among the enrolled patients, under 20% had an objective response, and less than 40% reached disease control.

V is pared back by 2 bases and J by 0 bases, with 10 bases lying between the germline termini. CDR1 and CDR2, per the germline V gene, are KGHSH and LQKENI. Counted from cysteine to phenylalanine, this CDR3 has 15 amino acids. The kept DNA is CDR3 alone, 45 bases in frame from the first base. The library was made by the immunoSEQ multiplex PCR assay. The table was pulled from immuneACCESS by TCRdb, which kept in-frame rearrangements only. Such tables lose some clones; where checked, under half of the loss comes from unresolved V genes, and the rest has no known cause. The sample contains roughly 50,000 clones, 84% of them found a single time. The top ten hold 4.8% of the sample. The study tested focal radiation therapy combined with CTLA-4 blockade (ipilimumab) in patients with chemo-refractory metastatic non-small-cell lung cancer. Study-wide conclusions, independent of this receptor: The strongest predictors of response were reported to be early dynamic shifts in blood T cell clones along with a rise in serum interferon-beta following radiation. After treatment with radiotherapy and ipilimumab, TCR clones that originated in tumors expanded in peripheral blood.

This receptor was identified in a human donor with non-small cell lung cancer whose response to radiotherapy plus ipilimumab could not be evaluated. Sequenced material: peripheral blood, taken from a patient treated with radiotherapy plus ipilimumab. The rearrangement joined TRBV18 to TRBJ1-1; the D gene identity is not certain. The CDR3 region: CASSPWREVNTEAFF. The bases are TGTGCCAGCTCACCATGGAGGGAGGTGAACACTGAAGCTTTCTTT.